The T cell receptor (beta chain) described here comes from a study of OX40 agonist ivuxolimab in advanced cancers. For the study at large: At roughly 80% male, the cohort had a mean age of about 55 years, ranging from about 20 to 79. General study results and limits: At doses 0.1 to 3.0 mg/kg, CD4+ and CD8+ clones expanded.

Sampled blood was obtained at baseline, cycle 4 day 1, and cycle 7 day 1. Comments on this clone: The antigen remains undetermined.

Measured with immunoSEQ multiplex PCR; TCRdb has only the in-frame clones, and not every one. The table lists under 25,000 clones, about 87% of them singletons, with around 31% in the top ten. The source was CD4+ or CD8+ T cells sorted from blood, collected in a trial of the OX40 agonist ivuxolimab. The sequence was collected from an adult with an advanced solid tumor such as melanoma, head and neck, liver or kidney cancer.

CDR3 region: CASSLVGGTLSETQYF. The CDR3 DNA reads TGTGCCAGCAGCTTAGTTGGGGGGACTTTGTCAGAGACCCAGTACTTC. V usage is TRBV7-2 and J usage is TRBJ2-5, with a tentative D call TRBD2 (6 bases). Per the germline V gene, CDR1 is SGHTA and CDR2 is FQGNSA. CDR3 length: 16 amino acids. The V and J ends lost 1 base and 4 bases respectively, with 16 bases between them.